The 27 T cell receptor beta chains below come from one sample, sequenced in a study of T cell responses to AZD1222 COVID-19 vaccine. This table comes from immunoSEQ multiplex PCR, and its TCRdb copy is limited to in-frame clones, with some not included. The data contain about 100,000 clones, 80% to 95% of them singletons. The specimen comprised peripheral blood, sampled on day 0 of AZD1222 vaccination. The receptors were sampled from an adult in good health.

This chain connects TRBV19 to TRBJ2-2; TRBD1 or TRBD2 may be the D gene (5 bases each). Germline assignment: CDR1 LNHDA and CDR2 SQIVND (reference sequence). V gave up 5 bases and J gave up 3 bases, with 16 bases separating them. CDR3 size: 16 residues. For the CDR3, the DNA is TGTGCCAGTAGTGAAGGGACGGGATCATACACCGGGGAGCTGTTTTTT. It translates to CASSEGTGSYTGELFF.

The V gene is TRBV5-1, the J gene TRBJ2-1, with D perhaps given as TRBD1 or TRBD2 (5 bases each). The germline V gene encodes CDR1 SGHRS and CDR2 YFSETQ. Trimming took 4 bases from V and 1 from J, leaving 12 bases between them. The CDR3 contains 15 residues. The CDR3 sequence is CASSKGTSSYNEQFF. The CDR3 bases are TGCGCCAGCAGCAAGGGGACCTCTTCCTACAATGAGCAGTTCTTC.

V and J are TRBV4-1 and TRBJ1-1; possibly TRBD1 for D (6 bases). The CDR3 has 15 amino acids. V lost 5 bases, J lost 1 base, and 14 bases lay in between. The germline V gene has CDR1 MGHRA and CDR2 YSYEKL. CDR3 DNA sequence: TGCGCCAGCAGCACACGCCGACAGGAGAACACTGAAGCTTTCTTT. Translated: CASSTRRQENTEAFF.

V is TRBV19 and J is TRBJ1-4; 12 bases agree with TRBD1. This CDR3 has 17 amino acids. Germline assignment: CDR1 LNHDA and CDR2 SQIVND (reference sequence). The V segment lost 5 bases and the J segment 3 bases; nucleotides outside the gene matches: 7. CDR3 in amino acids: CASSSGTGGTANEKLFF. Written as DNA, the CDR3 is TGTGCCAGTAGTTCCGGGACAGGGGGCACGGCTAATGAAAAACTGTTTTTT.

The J gene is TRBJ1-3, the V gene TRBV28; maybe TRBD1 (5 bases). The V end lost 6 bases, the J end lost 0 bases, and 18 bases lay between the germline ends. The CDR3 has 17 residues. The germline CDR1 and CDR2 sequences are MDHEN and SYDVKM. CDR3: CASSPIPQGFSGNTIYF. The CDR3 bases are TGTGCCAGCAGCCCCATCCCTCAGGGATTCTCTGGAAACACCATATATTTT.

The chain employs TRBV30 and TRBJ2-7, with TRBD1 identical over 8 bases. Germline loops: CDR1 GTSNPN, CDR2 SVGIG (reference sequence). This CDR3 is built from 14 residues. J was trimmed by 0 bases and V by 1 base; bases with no gene match: 2. DNA for the CDR3: TGTGCCTGGAGTGGGGGGACAGGCTCCTACGAGCAGTACTTC. Amino acids: CAWSGGTGSYEQYF.

The V gene is TRBV6-5, the J gene TRBJ1-5; D might be TRBD1 (5 bases). V lost 6 bases and J lost 1, with 10 bases in between. The germline gives CDR1 MNHEY, CDR2 SVGAGI. There are 14 residues in the CDR3. The CDR3 DNA reads as TGTGCCAGCAGGGTTGACAGAAGCAATCAGCCCCAGCATTTT. Translated: CASRVDRSNQPQHF.

The chain's CDR3 is CASSYSGQQTQYF. CDR3 nucleotide sequence: TGTGCCAGCAGTTACTCGGGACAGCAGACCCAGTACTTC. The J gene is TRBJ2-5, the V gene TRBV27; TRBD1 agrees at 7 bases. Germline CDR1 MNHEY, CDR2 SMNVEV (reference sequence). The CDR3 is made up of 13 amino acids. V lost 4 bases, J lost 6 bases, and 5 bases stayed unmatched.

The J gene is TRBJ2-7, the V gene TRBV27; 8 bases match TRBD1. CDR3 length equals 16 residues. The ends lost 1 base at V and 0 bases at J; junction bases unmatched: 5. Germline values: CDR1 MNHEY, CDR2 SMNVEV (reference sequence). CDR3 nucleotide sequence: TGTGCCAGCAGTTTATTGCCGGGACAGGTCTCCTACGAGCAGTACTTC. Its protein product is CASSLLPGQVSYEQYF.

This clone has a handful of counts. This chain links TRBV27 with TRBJ2-1; 12 positions match TRBD1. The CDR3 runs to 14 residues. The V gene's germline CDR1 is MNHEY and CDR2 SMNVEV (reference sequence). V was clipped by 6 bases and J by 8 bases; unmatched bases: 5. The CDR3 loop reads CASRGTGGLDEQFF. Here the CDR3 DNA reads TGTGCCAGCAGGGGGACAGGGGGCTTAGATGAGCAGTTCTTC.

The rearrangement joins TRBV5-1 to TRBJ1-6, with a weak D call TRBD1 (6 bases). V lost 7 bases and J 7 bases, leaving 21 bases between the germline ends. The CDR3 spans 16 residues. Germline values: CDR1 SGHRS, CDR2 YFSETQ. The CDR3 DNA follows: TGCGCCAGCGCAACCAGGGGCGCGGATTACAATTCACCCCTCCACTTT. It translates to CASATRGADYNSPLHF.

This clone is a singleton in its sample. The chain carries TRBV7-9 and TRBJ2-3, with 9 bases fitting TRBD2. V dropped 1 base and J dropped 1; count of bases not matched to a gene: 3. The CDR3 is made up of 16 amino acids. CDR1 is SEHNR, CDR2 FQNEAQ, per germline (reference sequence). CDR3 nucleotide sequence: TGTGCCAGCAGCTTAGGAACTAGCGGGCGCACAGATACGCAGTATTTT. Translation gives CASSLGTSGRTDTQYF.

This clone was observed a few times. The genes are TRBV27 and TRBJ1-2; tentatively, D is TRBD1 (6 bases). This CDR3 contains 13 residues. Trimming cost V 4 bases and J 6 bases, with 12 bases left between them. The germline gives CDR1 MNHEY, CDR2 SMNVEV (reference sequence). The CDR3 DNA sequence: TGTGCCAGCAGTTCGGGGGGCGTCCATGGCTACACCTTC. Encoded protein: CASSSGGVHGYTF.

V usage is TRBV19 and J usage is TRBJ1-3; D remains ambiguous. The CDR3 sequence is 16 residues long. Germline V lookup: CDR1 LNHDA, CDR2 SQIVND (reference sequence). Trimming left V 2 bases short and J 0 bases short, with 11 bases between. The DNA for the CDR3 is TGTGCCAGTAGTATATCGGCGGTGATCTCTGGAAACACCATATATTTT. Its translation is CASSISAVISGNTIYF.

This clone is a singleton in its sample. The gene calls are TRBV7-8 and TRBJ1-3; D perhaps matches TRBD1 (5 bases). Per germline, CDR1 SGHVS and CDR2 FQNEAQ. The CDR3 consists of 18 residues. Trimming removed 1 base at V and 3 bases at J, with 19 bases between. The CDR3 region has the DNA TGTGCCAGCAGCTTAGAATTCGGGGCGGCCGCTCTTGGAAACACCATATATTTT. Translating it yields CASSLEFGAAALGNTIYF.

The chain uses TRBV24-1 and TRBJ2-2; 9 positions match TRBD1. This CDR3 is 17 amino acids long. CDR1 and CDR2 (germline): KGHDR, SFDVKD. Unmatched junction bases numbered 7, after V lost 5 bases and J lost 1 base. For the CDR3, the DNA is TGTGCCACCAGTGCAGGGGACAGGGTTAAGAACACCGGGGAGCTGTTTTTT. Translation: CATSAGDRVKNTGELFF.

The J gene is TRBJ1-5, the V gene TRBV28; D is unresolved. Trimming removed 11 bases at V and 2 bases at J, with 13 bases between. CDR1 and CDR2 (germline): MDHEN, SYDVKM. The CDR3 runs to 13 residues. In DNA, the CDR3 is TGTGCCCTATCCCATGGGGGCAATCAGCCCCAGCATTTT. Encoded protein: CALSHGGNQPQHF.

This chain uses TRBV28 with TRBJ1-3; weak D call: TRBD1 (6 bases). CDR1 and CDR2 (germline): MDHEN, SYDVKM. There are 16 residues in the CDR3. Trimming left V 3 bases short and J 0 bases short, with 12 bases between. The CDR3 DNA sequence: TGTGCCAGCAGTTTGTACAGGGTCCACTCTGGAAACACCATATATTTT. Encoded protein: CASSLYRVHSGNTIYF.

This sequence joins TRBV6-6 and TRBJ1-1; D gene unclear. Germline values: CDR1 MNHNY, CDR2 SVGAGI (reference sequence). The CDR3 runs to 15 residues. With 5 bases removed from V and 1 base from J, the gap between germline ends came to 14 bases. The CDR3 DNA reads TGTGCCAGCAGTACGAACAACCCCGGGAACACTGAAGCTTTCTTT. This sequence encodes CASSTNNPGNTEAFF.

This sequence joins TRBV6-5 and TRBJ2-3, with TRBD1 matching over 8 bases. The J segment lost 2 bases and the V segment lost 4 bases, leaving 5 bases of the junction unmatched. The CDR3 sequence is 15 residues long. Germline-derived CDR1 and CDR2 are MNHEY and SVGAGI. This CDR3 is CASSSQGASTDTQYF. The CDR3 nucleotides read TGTGCCAGCAGTTCCCAGGGGGCCTCCACAGATACGCAGTATTTT.

This sequence joins TRBV5-1 and TRBJ2-7; TRBD2 matches 10 bases. The CDR3 totals 15 residues. The V gene end was trimmed by 4 bases and the J gene end by 2 bases; junction bases not matched to a gene: 6. The germline CDR1 and CDR2 sequences are SGHRS and YFSETQ. The CDR3: CASSPRTSGAYEQYF. The CDR3 bases are TGCGCCAGCAGCCCTCGGACTAGCGGAGCCTACGAGCAGTACTTC.

This clone has only a few counts. The rearrangement links TRBV2 to TRBJ2-7; 9 bases are shared with TRBD1. CDR3 length equals 12 residues. Germline loops: CDR1 SNHLY, CDR2 FYNNEI. The junction had 7 bases not matched to a gene; V was cut back by 10 bases and J by 6 bases. CDR3 DNA: TGTGCCACAAATACAGGGGGCCCCGAGCAGTACTTC. Protein sequence: CATNTGGPEQYF.

V gene TRBV18 combines with J gene TRBJ2-5; no firm D call. This CDR3 is built from 14 residues. CDR1 and CDR2 from the germline V gene are KGHSH and LQKENI. V shed 2 bases and J shed 5 bases, with 12 bases lying between them. This CDR3 reads CASSPWEGRETQYF. The CDR3 region has the DNA TGTGCCAGCTCACCATGGGAAGGACGGGAGACCCAGTACTTC.

This chain connects TRBV1 to TRBJ2-7; TRBD2, the table's D call, lacks a check against the DNA. TRBV1 is a documented pseudogene. CDR3 length: 14 amino acids. CDR3 amino acids: CTSRRTSVFYEQYF. The CDR3 DNA follows: TGCACCAGCCGACGGACTAGCGTCTTCTACGAGCAGTACTTC.

The chain couples TRBV7-2 to TRBJ1-4, with D unresolved. Germline-derived CDR1 and CDR2 are SGHTA and FQGNSA. Between the trimmed V and J ends, which lost 3 bases and 0 bases, there was a span of 17 bases. The CDR3 length is 18 residues. The CDR3 protein is CASSLATVPRATNEKLFF. In nucleotides, the CDR3 is TGTGCCAGCAGCTTGGCTACAGTACCCCGTGCAACTAATGAAAAACTGTTTTTT. Combining the CDR3 with reference TRBV7-2 and TRBJ1-4 gives the whole variable domain GAGVSQSPSNKVTEKGKDVELRCDPISGHTALYWYRQSLGQGLEFLIYFQGNSAPDKSGLPSDRFSAERTGGSVSTLTIQRTQQEDSAVYLCASSLATVPRATNEKLFFGSGTQLSVL.

The chain couples TRBV7-9 to TRBJ1-1; D call uncertain. Germline loops: CDR1 SEHNR, CDR2 FQNEAQ (reference sequence). V was pared by 2 bases and J by 5 bases, with 9 bases between. The CDR3 totals 13 residues. The CDR3 region is CASSLFAETEAFF. The DNA of the CDR3 is TGTGCCAGCAGCTTATTCGCAGAGACTGAAGCTTTCTTT.

The chain links TRBV5-1 to TRBJ2-1, with 9 bases lining up with TRBD2. Germline assignment: CDR1 SGHRS and CDR2 YFSETQ. This CDR3 comprises 16 residues. Losses at the gene ends were 3 bases for V and 9 bases for J; bases not matched to a gene: 13. CDR3 sequence: CASSSPFGGRAVEQFF. CDR3 coding DNA: TGCGCCAGCAGCTCCCCCTTTGGCGGGAGGGCCGTTGAGCAGTTCTTC.